This passage covers 15 T cell receptor beta chains from one sample sequenced in a study of early T cells in non-severe SARS-CoV-2 infection. TCRdb re-analysed the 5' RACE reads in MiXCR, keeping a single row per CDR3 protein. The sample holds some 40,000 distinct CDR3 sequences, 12% seen once. Sequencing input: whole blood. The receptors derive from an adult who was a healthcare worker with PCR-confirmed SARS-CoV-2 infection or an uninfected control (not recorded which).

Note on this clonotype: A much larger clone lies one base from this, so it may be a read error. No conserved phenylalanine or tryptophan ends this CDR3, so it is likely a read error. The chain is built from TRBV6-5 and TRBJ2-6; D is unclear. Germline V lookup: CDR1 MNHEY, CDR2 SVGAGI. The CDR3 runs 14 residues. Between the trimmed V and J ends, which lost 2 bases and 2 bases, there was a span of 4 bases. CDR3 sequence reads: CASSYGPGANVLTS. The CDR3 DNA follows: TGTGCCAGCAGTTACGGGCCTGGGGCCAACGTCCTGACTTCC.

Concerning this clonotype itself: This sequence may be a read error, since a much larger clone differs from it by one base. The V and J genes are TRBV6-5 and TRBJ2-2; a possible D gene is TRBD1 (6 bases). The CDR3 runs to 12 residues. Germline V CDR1 and CDR2: MNHEY, SVGAGI. The CDR3 coding sequence is TGTGCCGGCAGCAACAGGGTCGGGGAGCTGTTTTTT. Translated, it gives CAGSNRVGELFF.

This clonotype has ten or more counts. The chain recombines TRBV15 with TRBJ2-5; 8 nucleotides line up with TRBD1. From germline, CDR1 is LNHNV and CDR2 YYDKDF (reference sequence). Trimming at V came to 4 bases and at J to 1 base, leaving 8 bases not matched to a gene. The CDR3 consists of 16 residues. CDR3 sequence: CATSTGQGVGQETQYF. In DNA form, the CDR3 reads TGTGCCACCAGCACCGGACAGGGAGTTGGCCAAGAGACCCAGTACTTC.

CDR3 amino acids: CASSPREITDTQYF. The CDR3 DNA reads as TGTGCCAGCAGTCCCCGAGAGATCACAGATACGCAGTATTTT. This rearrangement joins TRBV6-2 or TRBV6-3 to TRBJ2-3, with no clear D. The CDR3 totals 14 residues. In germline, CDR1 is MNHEY, CDR2 SVGEGT. The V and J ends lost 5 bases and 2 bases respectively, with 11 bases between them.

The V and J genes are TRBV20-1 and TRBJ1-2, with 8 positions matching TRBD1. The CDR3 is made up of 12 amino acids. Trimming removed 5 bases from V and 5 bases from J; junction bases left unmatched: 4. Germline assignment: CDR1 DFQATT and CDR2 SNEGSKA (reference sequence). The chain's CDR3 is CSARDRLYGYTF. CDR3 sequence (DNA): TGCAGTGCTCGGGACAGGTTATATGGCTACACCTTC.

The sample holds a few counts of this clonotype. The chain employs TRBV28 and TRBJ1-4, with D unclear. The CDR3 contains 11 residues. Germline CDR1 and CDR2: MDHEN and SYDVKM. V lost 6 bases to trimming and J lost 10 bases, with 9 bases between them. As DNA, the CDR3 is TGTGCCAGCAGCCAGACGGGAAAACTGTTTTTT. Translation gives CASSQTGKLFF.

In this sample, this clonotype turned up many times. V gene TRBV4-1 combines with J gene TRBJ2-7; no clear D. CDR3 length: 16 amino acids. Deletions cut 1 base from V and 0 bases from J, with 13 bases between. Germline-derived CDR1 and CDR2 are MGHRA and YSYEKL. CDR3 protein: CASSQVPGESSYEQYF. The DNA of the CDR3 is TGCGCCAGCAGCCAAGTTCCTGGTGAATCCTCCTACGAGCAGTACTTC.

In its sample, this clonotype was seen a few times. The chain combines TRBV7-9 with TRBJ1-5; 7 positions match TRBD1. The CDR3 is 16 residues long. The ends lost 0 bases at V and 4 bases at J; junction bases unmatched: 6. In germline, CDR1 is SEHNR, CDR2 FQNEAQ (reference sequence). As DNA, the CDR3 is TGTGCCAGCAGCTTAGCGAGAGGGGGCGCGAATCAGCCCCAGCATTTT. Its protein is CASSLARGGANQPQHF.

V is TRBV4-3 and J is TRBJ2-7; tentatively, D is TRBD2 (5 bases). V was trimmed by 0 bases and J by 2 bases, leaving 14 bases between them. Germline V gene sequence: CDR1 LGHNA, CDR2 YSLEER. The CDR3 loop spans 16 amino acids. The CDR3: CASSQEASSSPYEQYF. CDR3 sequence (DNA): TGCGCCAGCAGCCAAGAAGCGTCTAGCAGCCCCTACGAGCAGTACTTC.

CDR3 in amino acids: CASSLPYQGGRELFF. In nucleotides, the CDR3 is TGTGCCAGCAGCCTCCCTTACCAGGGAGGCAGGGAGCTGTTTTTT. The chain combines TRBV7-9 with TRBJ2-2, with D possibly being TRBD2 (6 bases). Germline lookup yields CDR1 SEHNR and CDR2 FQNEAQ (reference sequence). The CDR3 is 15 amino acids. Trimming shortened V by 5 bases and J by 9 bases, and 19 bases separated the two germline ends.

The CDR3 region has the DNA TGTGCCAGCAGCCCCGGACAGCAGCAAGTCCTGACTTTC. This sequence encodes CASSPGQQQVLTF. This chain connects TRBV14 to TRBJ2-6; D perhaps matches TRBD1 (6 bases). Per the germline V gene, CDR1 is SGHDN and CDR2 is FVKESK. Trimming left V 4 bases short and J 13 bases short, with 14 bases between. This CDR3 comprises 13 residues.

This chain uses TRBV27 with TRBJ2-4; D unclear. Per germline, CDR1 MNHEY and CDR2 SMNVEV (reference sequence). This CDR3 is built from 14 residues. Trimming shortened V by 4 bases and J by 0 bases, and 7 bases separated the two germline ends. The CDR3 DNA reads TGTGCCAGCAGTTCGAGGCTAGCCAAAAACATTCAGTACTTC. Its translation is CASSSRLAKNIQYF.

This clonotype was seen at least ten times. The chain carries TRBV18 and TRBJ2-3, with unresolved D. V lost 4 bases, J lost 3 bases, and 8 bases lay in between. The CDR3 is 13 amino acids. Germline V CDR1 and CDR2: KGHSH, LQKENI. This CDR3 reads CASSLADTDTQYF. The CDR3 DNA reads TGTGCCAGCTCACTCGCCGATACAGATACGCAGTATTTT.

This clonotype was seen ten or more times. The chain combines TRBV5-4 with TRBJ1-2, with TRBD1 matching 7 bases. Per the germline V gene, CDR1 is SGHNT and CDR2 is YYREEE (reference sequence). With 1 base clipped from V and 5 bases from J, the junction kept 11 bases outside the gene matches. The CDR3 covers 16 residues. CDR3 coding DNA: TGTGCCAGCAGCTTGAGGGGGCTGCCTCACCCTTATGGCTACACCTTC. It specifies CASSLRGLPHPYGYTF.

Ten or more counts support this clonotype. This chain links TRBV20-1 with TRBJ2-3; D is uncertain. The CDR3 has 11 amino acids. The V and J ends lost 5 bases and 2 bases respectively, with 5 bases between them. Per germline, CDR1 DFQATT and CDR2 SNEGSKA (reference sequence). CDR3 DNA sequence: TGCAGTGCTGGCGACACAGATACGCAGTATTTT. It is translated as CSAGDTDTQYF.